This TCR beta chain was sequenced for a study of blood T cells in healthy people across ages. In regard to this clonotype: Its antigen is currently unknown.

The sample providers were healthy Caucasian people from Russia, aged about 6 to 95. Notes on the study in general: Changes seen in expanded clonotypes were possibly confounded by donor CMV status left unknown.

Alongside a J-beta primer mix, a sample-barcoded 5' primer served in a second PCR lasting about 6 to 11 cycles. One entry per CDR3 protein, called by TCRdb with MiXCR from the 5' RACE reads. In the table there are roughly 800,000 distinct CDR3 sequences, approximately 53% of which are singletons. Germline loops: CDR1 DFQATT, CDR2 SNEGSKA (reference sequence). This CDR3 has 16 amino acids. Trimming removed 0 bases from V and 5 bases from J; junction bases left unmatched: 10. Specimen: blood. This chain uses TRBV20-1 with TRBJ2-5, with 9 positions matching TRBD2. The TCR originated in an elderly man in good health. The CDR3 DNA reads TGCAGTGCTAGAGATCCTGGCGGGAGGGCGGTCGAGACCCAGTACTTC. Translated, it gives CSARDPGGRAVETQYF.